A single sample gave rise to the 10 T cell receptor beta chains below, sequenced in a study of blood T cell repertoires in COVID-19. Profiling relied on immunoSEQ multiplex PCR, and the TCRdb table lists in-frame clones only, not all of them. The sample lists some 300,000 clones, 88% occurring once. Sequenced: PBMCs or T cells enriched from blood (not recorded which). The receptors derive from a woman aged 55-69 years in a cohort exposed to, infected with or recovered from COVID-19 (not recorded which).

CDR3: CASSTRDRGISPLHF. Here the CDR3 DNA reads TGTGCCAGTAGTACACGGGACAGGGGGATTTCACCCCTCCACTTT. The gene calls are TRBV19 and TRBJ1-6; 11 bases align to TRBD1. Per germline, CDR1 LNHDA and CDR2 SQIVND (reference sequence). The CDR3 length is 15 residues. J lost 9 bases, V lost 4 bases, and 5 bases had no gene match.

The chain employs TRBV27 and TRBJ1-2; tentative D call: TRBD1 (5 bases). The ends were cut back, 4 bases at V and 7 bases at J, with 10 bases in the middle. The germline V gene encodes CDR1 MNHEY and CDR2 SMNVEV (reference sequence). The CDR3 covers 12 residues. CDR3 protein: CASSSSGGGYTF. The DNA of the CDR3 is TGTGCCAGCAGTTCCTCGGGGGGTGGCTACACCTTC.

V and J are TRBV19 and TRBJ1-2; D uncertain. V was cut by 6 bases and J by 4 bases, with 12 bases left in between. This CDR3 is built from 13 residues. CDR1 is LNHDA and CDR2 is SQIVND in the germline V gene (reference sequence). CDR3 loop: CASSTKPGYGYTF. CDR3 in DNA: TGTGCCAGTAGCACTAAGCCTGGCTATGGCTACACCTTC.

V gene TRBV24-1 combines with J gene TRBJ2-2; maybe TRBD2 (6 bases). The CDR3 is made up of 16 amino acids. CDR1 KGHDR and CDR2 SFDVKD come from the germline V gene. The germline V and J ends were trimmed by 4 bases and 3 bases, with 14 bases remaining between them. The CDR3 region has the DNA TGTGCCACCAGTGAGCCCTCCGGGGAGGACACCGGGGAGCTGTTTTTT. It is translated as CATSEPSGEDTGELFF.

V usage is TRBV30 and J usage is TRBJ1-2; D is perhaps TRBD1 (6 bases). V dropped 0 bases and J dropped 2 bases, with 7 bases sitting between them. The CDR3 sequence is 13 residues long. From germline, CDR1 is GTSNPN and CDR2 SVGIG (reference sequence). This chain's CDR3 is CAWSVGANYGYTF. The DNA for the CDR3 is TGTGCCTGGAGTGTGGGGGCAAACTATGGCTACACCTTC.

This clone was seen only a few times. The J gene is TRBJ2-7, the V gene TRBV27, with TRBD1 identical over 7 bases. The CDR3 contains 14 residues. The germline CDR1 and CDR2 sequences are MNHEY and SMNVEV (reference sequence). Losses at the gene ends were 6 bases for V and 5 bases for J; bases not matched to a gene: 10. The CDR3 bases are TGTGCCAGCAGGACCCCTGACAGGGTCCACGAGCAGTACTTC. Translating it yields CASRTPDRVHEQYF.

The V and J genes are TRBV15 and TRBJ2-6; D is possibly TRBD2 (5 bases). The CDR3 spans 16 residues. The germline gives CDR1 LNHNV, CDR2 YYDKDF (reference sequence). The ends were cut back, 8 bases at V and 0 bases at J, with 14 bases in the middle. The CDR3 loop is CATSHRRDSGANVLTF. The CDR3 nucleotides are TGTGCCACCTCTCACCGACGGGACTCTGGGGCCAACGTCCTGACTTTC.

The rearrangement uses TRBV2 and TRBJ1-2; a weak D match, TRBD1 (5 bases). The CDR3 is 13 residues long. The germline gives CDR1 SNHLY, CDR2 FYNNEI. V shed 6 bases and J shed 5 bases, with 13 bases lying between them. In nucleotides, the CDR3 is TGTGCCAGCAGCAACCGGGGGAATTATGGCTACACCTTC. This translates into CASSNRGNYGYTF.

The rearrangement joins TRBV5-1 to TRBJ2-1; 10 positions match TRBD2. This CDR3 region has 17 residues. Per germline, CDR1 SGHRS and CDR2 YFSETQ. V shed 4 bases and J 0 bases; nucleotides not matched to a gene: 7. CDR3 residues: CASSQFSGRASYNEQFF. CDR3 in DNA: TGCGCCAGCAGCCAGTTCAGCGGGAGGGCCTCCTACAATGAGCAGTTCTTC.

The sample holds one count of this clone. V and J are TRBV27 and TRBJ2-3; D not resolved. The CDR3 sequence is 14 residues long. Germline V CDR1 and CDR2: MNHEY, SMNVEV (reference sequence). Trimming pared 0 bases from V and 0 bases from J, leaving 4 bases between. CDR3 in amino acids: CASSLSGSTDTQYF. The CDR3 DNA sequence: TGTGCCAGCAGTTTATCCGGGAGCACAGATACGCAGTATTTT.